The 16 T cell receptor beta chains below were found in one sample sequenced in a study of T cells in tuberculosis. Sequenced by immunoSEQ multiplex PCR; TCRdb stores in-frame clones only, minus some. The repertoire holds 25,000 to 35,000 clones, with around 89% as singletons. Material for sequencing was PBMCs. The receptor source for this set is a donor aged 5 to 30 with latent tuberculosis or without tuberculosis infection.

This chain uses TRBV15 with TRBJ2-3; TRBD2 might be the D (6 bases). The germline V gene encodes CDR1 LNHNV and CDR2 YYDKDF (reference sequence). CDR3 length: 16 amino acids. The V end lost 1 base, the J end lost 1 base, and 12 bases lay between the germline ends. CDR3 bases: TGTGCCACCAGCAGAGGGACTACCGGCGGCACAGATACGCAGTATTTT. It codes for CATSRGTTGGTDTQYF.

The chain links TRBV10-3 to TRBJ2-7; weak D call: TRBD2 (6 bases). This CDR3 spans 12 amino acids. Trimming cost V 4 bases and J 4 bases, with 8 bases left between them. Germline CDR1 reads ENHRY; CDR2 reads SYGVKD. This CDR3 is CAISAGRYEQYF. CDR3 in DNA: TGTGCCATCAGTGCAGGGAGGTACGAGCAGTACTTC.

The J gene is TRBJ1-1, the V gene TRBV28; TRBD1 matches 11 bases. CDR1 is MDHEN, CDR2 SYDVKM, per germline. Trimming took 3 bases from V and 5 from J; bases not matched to a gene: 5. The CDR3 has 15 residues. CDR3 amino acids: CASSFGTGGWTEAFF. For the CDR3, the DNA is TGTGCCAGCAGTTTTGGGACAGGGGGATGGACTGAAGCTTTCTTT.

This chain joins TRBV6-6 and TRBJ2-7; TRBD1 matches 12 bases. The CDR3 spans 14 residues. The germline V gene has CDR1 MNHNY and CDR2 SVGAGI (reference sequence). V lost 6 bases, J lost 5 bases, and 5 bases stayed unmatched. In nucleotides, the CDR3 is TGTGCCAGCAGAATGGGACAGGGGGCCGACGAGCAGTACTTC. Its translation: CASRMGQGADEQYF.

The V and J genes are TRBV7-6 and TRBJ2-7; 10 bases match TRBD1. V was clipped by 0 bases and J by 6 bases; unmatched bases: 5. Germline CDR1 and CDR2: SGHVS and FNYEAQ. The CDR3 contains 15 residues. DNA of the CDR3: TGTGCCAGCAGCTTAGCGGGACAGGGGATAAGCGAGCAGTACTTC. Translating gives CASSLAGQGISEQYF.

This clone was recorded a few times. The CDR3 region has the DNA TGCGCCAGCAGCCAAGGGAAGGGGACAGGTCGTGAAAAACTGTTTTTT. Translated: CASSQGKGTGREKLFF. The chain employs TRBV4-1 and TRBJ1-4; 8 bases match TRBD1. The V gene's germline CDR1 is MGHRA and CDR2 YSYEKL. V was clipped by 1 base and J by 7 bases; unmatched bases: 8. The CDR3 covers 16 residues.

This sequence joins TRBV10-2 and TRBJ2-5; 8 bases align to TRBD2. The CDR3 is 14 residues long. V lost 7 bases, J lost 5 bases, and 9 bases stayed unmatched. Per the germline V gene, CDR1 is WSHSY and CDR2 is SAAADI. CDR3 sequence: CASTDWGGGETQYF. The CDR3 DNA reads TGCGCCAGCACCGACTGGGGCGGGGGGGAGACCCAGTACTTC.

The chain links TRBV29-1 to TRBJ2-1; TRBD1 aligns across 7 bases. Germline CDR1 and CDR2: SQVTM and ANQGSEA. After removal of 4 bases from V and 9 bases from J, the junction contained 15 bases not matched to a gene. CDR3 length equals 15 residues. The CDR3 DNA is TGCAGCGTTGTAGGGGGACAGTGGAGGTTAGTTGAGCAGTTCTTC. Residues: CSVVGGQWRLVEQFF.

V gene TRBV18 combines with J gene TRBJ2-5; TRBD2 might be the D (5 bases). This CDR3 comprises 14 residues. Germline CDR1 and CDR2: KGHSH and LQKENI. The V end was cut by 3 bases, the J end by 4 bases, with 12 bases between. Here the CDR3 reads CASSPLASGETQYF. The CDR3 DNA is TGTGCCAGCTCACCTCTAGCCTCGGGAGAGACCCAGTACTTC.

The rearrangement uses TRBV19 and TRBJ2-1; D is perhaps TRBD1 (5 bases). The germline CDR1 and CDR2 sequences are LNHDA and SQIVND (reference sequence). The CDR3 sequence is 15 residues long. V shed 3 bases and J shed 8 bases, with 17 bases lying between them. The CDR3 is CASSILGRLFYEQFF. The CDR3 DNA is TGTGCCAGTAGTATCTTGGGGCGCTTATTCTATGAGCAGTTCTTC.

The V and J genes are TRBV6-1 and TRBJ2-2, with 8 bases identical to TRBD1. Germline V CDR1 and CDR2: MNHNS, SASEGT. The V and J ends lost 6 bases and 2 bases, in that order; junction bases with no gene match: 5. CDR3 length: 15 residues. The CDR3 reads CASRPGTGNTGELFF. The CDR3 nucleotides read TGTGCCAGCAGGCCCGGGACAGGAAACACCGGGGAGCTGTTTTTT.

The chain has TRBV7-2 and TRBJ1-6; 7 nucleotides line up with TRBD1. Germline lookup yields CDR1 SGHTA and CDR2 FQGNSA. The CDR3 covers 16 residues. The V and J ends lost 5 bases and 10 bases, in that order; junction bases with no gene match: 14. CDR3 loop: CASSDEWRQGSSPLHF. CDR3 bases: TGTGCCAGCAGCGATGAGTGGAGACAGGGAAGCTCACCCCTCCACTTT.

This clone was seen only once. The chain employs TRBV5-1 and TRBJ1-2; D unclear. V gave up 5 bases and J gave up 8 bases, with 16 bases separating them. Per germline, CDR1 SGHRS and CDR2 YFSETQ. The CDR3 is made up of 13 amino acids. The CDR3 is CASSMEVSGGYTF. Written as DNA, the CDR3 is TGCGCCAGCAGTATGGAGGTTTCGGGCGGCTACACCTTC.

V is TRBV13 and J is TRBJ2-7; D is possibly TRBD1 (6 bases). V dropped 0 bases and J dropped 3 bases, with 9 bases sitting between them. The CDR3 is 14 amino acids. Germline V CDR1 and CDR2: PRHDT, FYEKMQ (reference sequence). CDR3 DNA: TGTGCCAGCAGCTTAGGACTAGGGGGCTACGAGCAGTACTTC. This gives the protein CASSLGLGGYEQYF.

The chain uses TRBV29-1 and TRBJ1-5, with TRBD1 as a possible D gene (5 bases). The CDR3 has 13 residues. Trimming removed 7 bases from V and 5 bases from J, with 15 bases in between. Germline CDR1 is SQVTM and CDR2 is ANQGSEA. The CDR3 here is CSAAGDGDQPQHF. The CDR3 region has the DNA TGCAGCGCCGCGGGGGATGGGGATCAGCCCCAGCATTTT. The variable domain in full, completed from reference TRBV29-1 and TRBJ1-5, reads SAVISQKPSRDICQRGTSLTIQCQVDSQVTMMFWYRQQPGQSLTLIATANQGSEATYESGFVIDKFPISRPNLTFSTLTVSNMSPEDSSIYLCSAAGDGDQPQHFGDGTRLSIL.

V and J are TRBV7-8 and TRBJ1-5; 12 positions match TRBD1. V was pared by 2 bases and J by 6 bases, with 5 bases of the junction left unmatched. The CDR3 spans 16 residues. CDR1 is SGHVS, CDR2 FQNEAQ, per germline. In nucleotides, the CDR3 is TGTGCCAGCAGCTTACGGGACAGGGGGCCTAGTCAGCCCCAGCATTTT. The encoded protein is CASSLRDRGPSQPQHF.